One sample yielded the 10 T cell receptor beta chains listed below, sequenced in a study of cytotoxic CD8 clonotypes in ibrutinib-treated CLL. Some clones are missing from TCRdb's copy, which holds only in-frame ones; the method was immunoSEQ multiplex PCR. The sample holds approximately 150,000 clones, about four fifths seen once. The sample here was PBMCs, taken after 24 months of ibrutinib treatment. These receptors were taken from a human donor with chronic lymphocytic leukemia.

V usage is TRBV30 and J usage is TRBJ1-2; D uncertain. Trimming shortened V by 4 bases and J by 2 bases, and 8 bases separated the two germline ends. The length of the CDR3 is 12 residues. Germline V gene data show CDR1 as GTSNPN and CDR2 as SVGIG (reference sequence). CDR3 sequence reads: CAWTPDNYGYTF. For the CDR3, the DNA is TGTGCCTGGACCCCGGACAACTATGGCTACACCTTC.

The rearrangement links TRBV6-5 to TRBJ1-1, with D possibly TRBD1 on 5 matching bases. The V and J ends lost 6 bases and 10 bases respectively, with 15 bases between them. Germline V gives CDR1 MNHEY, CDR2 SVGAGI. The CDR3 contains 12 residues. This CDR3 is CASSPLGPGAFF. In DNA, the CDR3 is TGTGCCAGCAGCCCCTTGGGGCCCGGAGCTTTCTTT.

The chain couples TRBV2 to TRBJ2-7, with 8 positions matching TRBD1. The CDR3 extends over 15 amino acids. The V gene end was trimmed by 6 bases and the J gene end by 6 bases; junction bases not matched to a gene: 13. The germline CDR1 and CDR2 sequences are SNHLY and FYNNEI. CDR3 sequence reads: CASRSDRALLSEQYF. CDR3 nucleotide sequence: TGTGCCAGCAGATCGGACAGGGCTTTACTCTCCGAGCAGTACTTC. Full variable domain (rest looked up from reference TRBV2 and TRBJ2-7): EPEVTQTPSHQVTQMGQEVILRCVPISNHLYFYWYRQILGQKVEFLVSFYNNEISEKSEIFDDQFSVERPDGSNFTLKIRSTKLEDSAMYFCASRSDRALLSEQYFGPGTRLTVT.

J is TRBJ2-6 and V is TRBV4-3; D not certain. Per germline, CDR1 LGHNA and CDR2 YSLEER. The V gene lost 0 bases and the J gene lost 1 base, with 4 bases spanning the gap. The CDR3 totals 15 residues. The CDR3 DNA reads TGCGCCAGCAGCCAAGACCCTTCTGGGGCCAACGTCCTGACTTTC. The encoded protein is CASSQDPSGANVLTF.

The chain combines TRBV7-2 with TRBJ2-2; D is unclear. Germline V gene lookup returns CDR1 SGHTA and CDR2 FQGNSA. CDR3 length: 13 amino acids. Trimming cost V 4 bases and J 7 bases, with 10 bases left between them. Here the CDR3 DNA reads TGTGCCAGCAGCTCGGGCTGGGGCGGGGAGCTGTTTTTT. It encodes CASSSGWGGELFF.

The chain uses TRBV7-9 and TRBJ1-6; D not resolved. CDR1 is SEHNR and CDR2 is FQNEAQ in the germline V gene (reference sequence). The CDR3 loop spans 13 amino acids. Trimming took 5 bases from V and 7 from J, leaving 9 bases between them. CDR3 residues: CASSPMGNSPLHF. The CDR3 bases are TGTGCCAGCAGCCCAATGGGGAATTCACCCCTCCACTTT.

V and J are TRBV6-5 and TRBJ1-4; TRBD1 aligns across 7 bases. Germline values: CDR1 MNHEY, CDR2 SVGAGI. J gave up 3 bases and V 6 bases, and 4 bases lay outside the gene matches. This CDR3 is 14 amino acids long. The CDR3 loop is CASRPTGSNEKLFF. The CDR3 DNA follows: TGTGCCAGCAGGCCGACAGGGTCTAATGAAAAACTGTTTTTT.

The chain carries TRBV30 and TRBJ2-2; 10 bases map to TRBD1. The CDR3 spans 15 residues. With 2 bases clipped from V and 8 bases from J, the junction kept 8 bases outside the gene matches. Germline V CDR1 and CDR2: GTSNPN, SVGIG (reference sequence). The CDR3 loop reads CAWSKGQGVLGELFF. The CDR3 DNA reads TGTGCCTGGAGTAAAGGACAGGGGGTCTTAGGGGAGCTGTTTTTT.

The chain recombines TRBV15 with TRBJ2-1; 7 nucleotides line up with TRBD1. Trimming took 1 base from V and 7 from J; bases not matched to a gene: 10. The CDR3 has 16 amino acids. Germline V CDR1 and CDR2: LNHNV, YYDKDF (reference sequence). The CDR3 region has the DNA TGTGCCACCAGCAGAGGATACATGACAGGGTCAAATGAGCAGTTCTTC. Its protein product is CATSRGYMTGSNEQFF.

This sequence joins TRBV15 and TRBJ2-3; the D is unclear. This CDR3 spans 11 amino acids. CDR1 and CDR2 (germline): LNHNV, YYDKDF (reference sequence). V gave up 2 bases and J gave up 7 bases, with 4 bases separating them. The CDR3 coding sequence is TGTGCCACCAGCAGACGGAATACGCAGTATTTT. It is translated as CATSRRNTQYF. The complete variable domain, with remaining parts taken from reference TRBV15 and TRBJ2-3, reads DAMVIQNPRYQVTQFGKPVTLSCSQTLNHNVMYWYQQKSSQAPKLLFHYYDKDFNNEADTPDNFQSRRPNTSFCFLDIRSPGLGDTAMYLCATSRRNTQYFGPGTRLTVL.